Sequencing of this T cell receptor (beta chain) was carried out in a study of T cell responses to AZD1222 COVID-19 vaccine. The wider study: Both about-4-week and about-12-week second-dose recipients were combined.

Study conclusions and caveats: Donors skewed white British and female; clonal diversity was possibly underestimated. Two AZD1222 administrations were followed by greater Spike-specific TCR breadth and depth.

Sequencing used immunoSEQ multiplex PCR; TCRdb keeps in-frame clones, though not all of them. The profile shows approximately 110,000 clones, over 75% of them singletons. Trimming cost V 1 base and J 10 bases; bases outside gene matches: 6. CDR1 SGHAT and CDR2 FQNNGV come from the germline V gene. CDR3 size: 13 residues. Turning to this clone: Its antigen remains unknown.

The V call is TRBV11-2, the J call TRBJ1-1; the match to TRBD1 covers 7 bases. Material: peripheral blood, obtained on day 0 of AZD1222 vaccination. The source is an adult in good health. CDR3 amino acids: CASSLVGTVGAFF. The DNA for the CDR3 is TGTGCCAGCAGCTTAGTCGGGACAGTGGGAGCTTTCTTT. The whole variable domain, filled in from reference TRBV11-2 and TRBJ1-1, reads EAGVAQSPRYKIIEKRQSVAFWCNPISGHATLYWYQQILGQGPKLLIQFQNNGVVDDSQLPKDRFSAERLKGVDSTLKIQPAKLEDSAVYLCASSLVGTVGAFFGQGTRLTVV.